The present TCR beta chain was sequenced within a study of T cells in Graves' hyperthyroidism and ophthalmopathy (dated by TCRdb to about 2019). Study-level background: Peripheral blood was collected at initial diagnosis, before any treatment. To identify TCR V-J signatures that set the groups apart, the researchers used a discovery cohort of roughly 100 patients, made up of 43 with Graves' ophthalmopathy and 57 with stable Graves' hyperthyroidism. Whether ophthalmopathy could be predicted prospectively was tested in an independent validation cohort made up of 18 to 20 hyperthyroidism patients plus 17 patients who later progressed to ophthalmopathy. The approximately 98 discovery patients were randomly divided into training and test sets at a 7:3 ratio. Thyroid tissue and blood T-cell repertoires from six Graves' hyperthyroidism patients were also compared in the study. Following sampling, methimazole starting at 30 mg daily was given to hyperthyroidism patients, and high-dose intravenous methylprednisolone was given to ophthalmopathy patients. TCR Vbeta CDR3 sequencing of approximately 140 peripheral blood samples (under 45 ophthalmopathy, over 70 hyperthyroidism and some 17 progressor patients) is reported in the paper. Broad study findings and their caveats: In validation, the model predicted progression to ophthalmopathy with 55% to 71% sensitivity and approximately 78% specificity, a median of about 6.7 months before onset. A model built on a 13 V-J signature distinguished ophthalmopathy from stable hyperthyroidism, reaching about 89% sensitivity and around 81% specificity in cross-validation and 80%/75% in testing. No statistical method was used to fix the sample size in advance, and group allocation was not hidden from the investigators. Most expanded thyroid clonotypes (frequency above 0.001) were also detected in blood, a finding suggesting that blood repertoires may reflect thyroid immune responses.

Stable Graves' hyperthyroidism was defined as the absence of progression to ophthalmopathy over 18 months of follow-up. Hyperthyroidism patients were newly diagnosed, with disease duration under 2 months, and aged 18 to 65 years. Any patient with an uncontrolled infection, another autoimmune disease, pregnancy or lactation was excluded. Diagnoses were based on clinical symptoms, serum thyroxine and TRAb, thyroid ultrasound and orbital computed tomography. Ficoll-Paque density gradient centrifugation was used to isolate PBMCs from around 10 ml of fresh peripheral blood. Total RNA was extracted using Trizol reagent, and RNA quality was assessed on an Agilent 2100 Bioanalyzer. Its CDR3 holds 14 amino acids, cysteine through phenylalanine. CDR3 DNA only is kept here, 42 bases in frame from base 1. V lost 0 bases and J lost 3 bases; the stretch between them is 12 bases long. Per the germline V gene (reference sequence), DFQATT is the CDR1 and SNEGSKA is the CDR2.

TCR beta CDR3 regions were amplified from RNA transcripts. For the first round of RT-PCR on the TCR CDR3, the HTBI primer set was used together with the Qiagen OneStep RT-PCR kit. The libraries were constructed in a second round of multiplex PCR and then size-selected and purified. Paired-end sequencing of the libraries was performed with 100 bp reads on an Illumina HiSeq2000. The authors' analysis ran thus. SOAPnuke was used to process the raw data, with reads discarded if the reads contained adapters or uncalled bases, had a mean Phred below 15, or lacked an exact constant-primer or identifier match. High-quality paired reads were merged using COPE v1.2.5, and each unique nucleotide sequence was defined as a clonotype. Clonotypes were aligned to IMGT TRBV, TRBD and TRBJ reference segments using MiTCR v1.1. Analysis was restricted to V-J combinations with a frequency above 0.0001, which covered approximately 99% of repertoires. The TCS score was defined as the ratio of F50 (clonal expansion) to E x V (chaos), calculated using BLOSUM62-based TCRdist between CDR3 peptides within each V-J. Welch's t-statistics and random forest reduced fewer than 600 V-J features to 13, which were used in a naive Bayes classifier (R e1071). The similarity between thyroid and blood repertoires was quantified using the Morisita-Horn index. TCRdb ran its own pipeline on the public reads, namely fastp trimming at Q25 and MiXCR clone calling, and kept in-frame beta chains. Each CDR3 protein appears once, grouped with its most common genes and DNA. The V and J calls follow TCRdb's processing rather than the paper's. For this sample there are roughly 800,000 distinct CDR3 sequences; around 39% appear just once. 7% to 10% of the sample rests with the top ten.

This clonotype was recorded a few times. The antigen this receptor binds is unknown. No per-base quality is available; no much larger clone lies one base away. The rearranged chain carries TRBV20-1 and TRBJ2-7; no D gene can be assigned with confidence. The source material was blood. This receptor was identified in a young man with Graves' hyperthyroidism. The DNA is as follows: TGCAGTGCTAGAGATGGCAGAGAACACTACGAGCAGTACTTC. This translates into CSARDGREHYEQYF.